This record covers a single T cell receptor (beta chain). As yet, its antigen is unknown. Little can be read into the size of this beta chain, an off-target read in a library designed for alpha chains. Using its own MiXCR run on the 5' RACE reads, TCRdb lists one record per CDR3 protein. Of under 20,000 distinct CDR3 sequences in the sample, 8.5% to 10% were seen once. The CDR3 runs 14 residues. Germline V lookup: CDR1 GTSNPN, CDR2 SVGIG (reference sequence). Trimming stripped 0 bases from V and 0 bases from J, with 6 bases between. This record comes from a study of spatial heterogeneity in lung cancer. At the level of the study: Sequences of the beta chain were consistently detected in greater numbers than alpha-chain sequences. Points from the study as a whole: Counts of expanded alpha and beta TCRs within tumors tracked the tumor nonsynonymous mutation count. Coverage estimated for tumor T cells reached roughly 6.5% for alpha chains and 13% for beta chains.

Documented time point: sample taken at primary tumor resection. The donors, 70 to 80 patients with untreated early-stage non-small cell lung cancer, provided the samples. Whole RNA, isolated from tumor, nontumor lung or frozen PBMC, was sequenced without prior sorting. The source was lung tumor tissue, collected at surgery. The chain carries TRBV30 and TRBJ1-5; D not certain. This TCR was recovered from a female donor with early-stage non-small cell lung cancer. This CDR3 is CAWSVSNSNQPQHF. CDR3 in DNA: TGTGCCTGGAGTGTAAGCAATAGCAATCAGCCCCAGCATTTT.